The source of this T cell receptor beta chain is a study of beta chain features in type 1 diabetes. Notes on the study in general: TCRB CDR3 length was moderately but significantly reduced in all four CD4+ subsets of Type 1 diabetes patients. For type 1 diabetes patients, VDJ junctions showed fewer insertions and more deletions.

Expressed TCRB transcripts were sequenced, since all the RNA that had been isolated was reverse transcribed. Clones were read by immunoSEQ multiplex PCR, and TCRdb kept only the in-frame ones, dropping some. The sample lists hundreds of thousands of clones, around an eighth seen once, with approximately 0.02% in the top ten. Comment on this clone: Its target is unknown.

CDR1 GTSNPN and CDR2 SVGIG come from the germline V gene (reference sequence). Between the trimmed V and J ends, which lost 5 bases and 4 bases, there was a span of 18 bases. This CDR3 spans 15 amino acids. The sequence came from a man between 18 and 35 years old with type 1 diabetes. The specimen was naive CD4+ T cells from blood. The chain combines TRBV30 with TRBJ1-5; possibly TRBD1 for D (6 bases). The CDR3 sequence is CAWEDSGGLNQPQHF. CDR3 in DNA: TGTGCCTGGGAGGACAGCGGGGGTCTAAATCAGCCCCAGCATTTT.